This T cell receptor beta chain comes out of a study of blood T cell repertoires in COVID-19. About the research overall: The origin of the acute and convalescent COVID-19 samples was the United States, Italy and Spain.

This clone was observed a few times. V lost 2 bases to trimming and J lost 5 bases, with 15 bases between them. The CDR3 is 16 residues long. Germline V lookup: CDR1 KGHDR, CDR2 SFDVKD. Per the authors' pipeline: How many nucleated cells were present was estimated from reference gene primer amplification. The repertoire was sequenced with immunoSEQ multiplex PCR; TCRdb's copy has only in-frame clones and lacks some. V and J calls and clone size follow that table, whereas D and trimming were derived from the DNA. This table holds over 150,000 clones, 70% to 90% found once. The chain carries TRBV24-1 and TRBJ2-1; TRBD2 might be the D (6 bases). The TCR was taken from a man in his 70s with active or convalescent COVID-19. Sequencing was performed on peripheral blood. CDR3 sequence (DNA): TGTGCCACCAGTGATTCGGAGGGAACGGTTAACAATGAGCAGTTCTTC. This translates into CATSDSEGTVNNEQFF.